This TCR beta chain was captured in a study of blood T cells in healthy people across ages. This CDR3 is 15 amino acids long. Trimming at V came to 7 bases and at J to 0 bases, leaving 7 bases not matched to a gene. Germline lookup yields CDR1 SEHNR and CDR2 FQNEAQ (reference sequence). Every sample had a minimum of 6 million PBMCs isolated. Combining a sample-barcoded 5' primer with a J-beta primer mix, a second PCR ran for 7 to 11 cycles. TCRdb passed the 5' RACE reads through MiXCR, listing each CDR3 protein once. Counted here are about 1,800,000 distinct CDR3 sequences, roughly 27% occurring once; the ten biggest clones make up approximately 7.7%.

The clonotype originates from a young woman in good health. This chain joins TRBV7-9 and TRBJ1-1; 8 bases map to TRBD1. The source material was blood. The CDR3 DNA sequence: TGTGCCAGCACCCTCAGACAGGGGATGAACACTGAAGCTTTCTTT. Amino acid sequence: CASTLRQGMNTEAFF.